The clone carrying this T cell receptor beta chain was observed at least ten times. Antigen unknown. One junction end does not reproduce the germline sequence, and a read error may be involved. The study made its TCR cDNA through 5'RACE template switching. That step introduced a universal primer site along with UMIs. One entry per CDR3 protein, called by TCRdb with MiXCR from the 5' RACE reads. This table has about 68,000 distinct CDR3 sequences, under 8% appearing once. This sample was included in a study of T cells after yellow fever vaccination. Study-wide findings and caveats: Most primary-vaccination clones recurred post-booster (around 97% CD4, about 90% CD8). Abundant bulk-derived clonotypes could contaminate FACS-sorted repertoires.

Specimen: CD8+ T cells sorted from PBMCs, collected about 41 days after the first yellow fever vaccination. The source of this sequence is a man aged 18 to 29 who received the YFV17D yellow fever vaccine.

CDR3 nucleotides: TGTGCCAGCAGGTTAGACAGGGAGAATTCACCCCTCCACTTT. Protein sequence: CASRLDRENSPLHF. V usage is TRBV12-3 or TRBV12-4 and J usage is TRBJ1-6, with 7 bases matching TRBD1. The CDR3 is 14 residues long.